This TCR beta chain was documented in a study of T cell changes during pregnancy in multiple sclerosis. Using immunoSEQ multiplex PCR, the repertoire was profiled, and TCRdb retains in-frame clones only, with some absent. The sample consists of about 36,000 clones, almost 95% of them appearing once. Trimming removed 6 bases at V and 5 bases at J, with 25 bases between. CDR3 size: 17 residues. Germline V gene lookup returns CDR1 MDHEN and CDR2 SYDVKM. J is TRBJ1-2 and V is TRBV28, with a weak D call TRBD1 (6 bases). This clonotype was sampled from a female donor in good health, enrolled as a control in a pregnancy study. The sequencing used CD4+ T cells from peripheral blood mononuclear cells, collected in the third trimester of pregnancy. The CDR3 DNA is TGTGCCAGCAGCCCGGTCCCATTCAAGCGCAGGGGTTATGGCTACACCTTC. It specifies CASSPVPFKRRGYGYTF.